This record covers a single TCR beta chain. Its specificity is unknown. This record belongs to a study of cytomegalovirus exposure and HLA in healthy donors. Healthy donors of bone marrow made up the group. Points from the study as a whole: HLA-A and HLA-B allele assignments for most subjects were reportedly predicted accurately using TCR beta sequences. Later on, an analysis tied approximately 15,000 TCR beta sequences to HLA alleles at 0.05 false discovery rate. Indistinguishable V segments such as TRBV6-2 and TRBV6-3 were excluded.

The V gene end was trimmed by 0 bases and the J gene end by 6 bases; junction bases not matched to a gene: 6. Per the germline V gene, CDR1 is SGDLS and CDR2 is YYNGEE. The CDR3 runs to 16 residues. PCR primers comprised 60 Vbeta and 13 Jbeta primers. The method was immunoSEQ multiplex PCR; TCRdb's version includes in-frame clones alone and lacks a portion of them. The sample has about 140,000 clones, over 75% seen once. The specimen sequenced was PBMCs. This sequence joins TRBV9 and TRBJ2-2, with 9 bases fitting TRBD2. The clonotype was recovered from a male donor in good health and CMV-seronegative. CDR3 protein: CASSVGGGVTAGELFF. CDR3 DNA sequence: TGTGCCAGCAGCGTAGGCGGGGGGGTGACCGCCGGGGAGCTGTTTTTT.